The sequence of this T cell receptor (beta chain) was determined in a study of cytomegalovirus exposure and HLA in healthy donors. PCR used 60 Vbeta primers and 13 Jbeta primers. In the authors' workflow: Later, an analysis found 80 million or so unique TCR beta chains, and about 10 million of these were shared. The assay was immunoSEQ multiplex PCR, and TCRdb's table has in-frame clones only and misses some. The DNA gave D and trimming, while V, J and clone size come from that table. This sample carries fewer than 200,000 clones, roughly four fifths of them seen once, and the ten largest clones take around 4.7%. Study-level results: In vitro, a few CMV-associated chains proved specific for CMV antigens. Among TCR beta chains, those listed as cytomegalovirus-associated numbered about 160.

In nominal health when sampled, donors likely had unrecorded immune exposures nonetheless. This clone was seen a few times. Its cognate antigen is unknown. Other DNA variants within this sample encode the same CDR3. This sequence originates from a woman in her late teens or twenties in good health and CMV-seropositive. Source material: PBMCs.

CDR3 DNA: TGTGCCAGTGGAGACAGGGACACTGAAGCTTTCTTT. It yields the protein CASGDRDTEAFF. The gene calls are TRBV6-1 and TRBJ1-1; 7 bases match TRBD1. After removal of 9 bases from V and 3 bases from J, the junction contained 4 bases not matched to a gene. This CDR3 comprises 12 residues. Germline loops: CDR1 MNHNS, CDR2 SASEGT.